Listed here are 18 T cell receptor beta chains from one sample, sequenced in a study of T cell repertoires in cytomegalovirus infection. Their specific antigens are unknown. One entry per CDR3 protein, called by TCRdb with MiXCR from the reads. The sample consists of hundreds of thousands of distinct CDR3 sequences, about 33% of them appearing once. Specimen: cultured CD8+ T cells from PBMCs, collected from culture after CMV antigen stimulation. The receptors come from a human donor in good health (CMV status not recorded). Some clones in this sample may be carry-over from other donors' samples.

The chain combines TRBV4-2 with TRBJ1-1, with a possible D match to TRBD1 (6 bases). This CDR3 has 17 amino acids. With 0 bases removed from V and 1 base from J, the gap between germline ends came to 15 bases. The germline gives CDR1 LGHNA, CDR2 YNFKEQ. CDR3: CASSQDGDIPSNTEAFF. The CDR3 DNA sequence: TGTGCCAGCAGCCAAGACGGGGACATCCCCTCGAACACTGAAGCTTTCTTT.

This clonotype came up a few times. The chain employs TRBV7-8 and TRBJ2-1; 11 bases are shared with TRBD2. Germline CDR1 and CDR2: SGHVS and FQNEAQ. The CDR3 contains 19 residues. Germline trimming cut 2 bases from V and 7 bases from J; bases unmatched to any gene: 16. The DNA of the CDR3 is TGTGCCAGCAGCTTACGTCTAGCGGGGGGTTCCACCCCGGGTAATGAGCAGTTCTTC. Encoded protein: CASSLRLAGGSTPGNEQFF.

This clonotype showed up just a few times. The chain has TRBV6-2 or TRBV6-3 and TRBJ1-1, with no clear D. CDR1 and CDR2 from the germline V gene are MNHEY and SVGEGT. V lost 2 bases and J 5 bases, leaving 12 bases between the germline ends. This CDR3 has 14 amino acids. CDR3 nucleotide sequence: TGTGCCAGCAGTTACGGGATCCCGGGAACTGAAGCTTTCTTT. Translated: CASSYGIPGTEAFF.

This clonotype was recorded many times. V gene TRBV11-2 combines with J gene TRBJ1-4; D possibly corresponds to TRBD1 (5 bases). The CDR3 has 16 amino acids. In germline, CDR1 is SGHAT, CDR2 FQNNGV. The V gene lost 5 bases and the J gene lost 10 bases, with 23 bases spanning the gap. In nucleotides, the CDR3 is TGTGCCAGCAGCACCACTCTAGGGGAAGAATACGGAAAACTGTTTTTT. Amino acid sequence: CASSTTLGEEYGKLFF.

V usage is TRBV6-1 and J usage is TRBJ1-2; D gene unclear. The length of the CDR3 is 14 residues. The germline gives CDR1 MNHNS, CDR2 SASEGT. Between the trimmed V and J ends, which lost 0 bases and 5 bases, there was a span of 10 bases. In DNA form, the CDR3 reads TGTGCCAGCAGTGAAGCGACTCTTGGGTATGGCTACACCTTC. Translating it yields CASSEATLGYGYTF.

This clonotype came up a few times. V and J are TRBV28 and TRBJ2-7, with TRBD1 as a possible D gene (5 bases). The CDR3 has 14 amino acids. The V end lost 4 bases, the J end lost 2 bases, and 12 bases lay between the germline ends. CDR1 is MDHEN, CDR2 SYDVKM, per germline. In DNA, the CDR3 is TGTGCCAGCAGTTCCCTAGGCAGGGCCTACGAGCAGTACTTC. Protein sequence: CASSSLGRAYEQYF.

Only a few counts were recorded for this clonotype. The genes are TRBV15 and TRBJ2-7, with D uncertain. CDR1 is LNHNV and CDR2 is YYDKDF in the germline V gene (reference sequence). The CDR3 length is 13 residues. Trimming shortened V by 1 base and J by 3 bases, and 7 bases separated the two germline ends. CDR3 nucleotides: TGTGCCACCAGCAGAGGAGGAGACTACGAGCAGTACTTC. Its protein product is CATSRGGDYEQYF.

The J gene is TRBJ2-1, the V gene TRBV20-1; D possibly uses TRBD1 or TRBD2 (5 bases each). CDR1 and CDR2 (germline): DFQATT, SNEGSKA (reference sequence). This CDR3 comprises 15 residues. Trimming took 5 bases from V and 4 from J, leaving 18 bases between them. CDR3 sequence reads: CSAGGKTWGYNEQFF. In nucleotides, the CDR3 is TGCAGTGCTGGGGGAAAGACTTGGGGGTACAATGAGCAGTTCTTC.

The chain has TRBV29-1 and TRBJ2-7, with a possible D match to TRBD1 (6 bases). Between the trimmed V and J ends, which lost 6 bases and 9 bases, there was a span of 45 bases. The CDR3 runs 21 residues. Germline V gene sequence: CDR1 SQVTM, CDR2 ANQGSEA. The CDR3 sequence is CSVHAGFDRNSGGLYPRGQYV. The DNA for the CDR3 is TGCAGCGTCCACGCTGGCTTTGACAGGAACAGTGGCGGGCTATATCCACGGGGGCAGTACGTC.

This clonotype has just a few counts. The V call is TRBV6-5, the J call TRBJ2-2, with TRBD2 matching 16 bases. From germline, CDR1 is MNHEY and CDR2 SVGAGI. V was clipped by 6 bases and J by 3 bases; unmatched bases: 7. The CDR3 extends over 18 amino acids. The CDR3 DNA reads as TGTGCCAGCAGACCGGGACTAGCGGGGGGGCTTGACACCGGGGAGCTGTTTTTT. Translated, it gives CASRPGLAGGLDTGELFF.

The rearrangement joins TRBV15 to TRBJ2-7; TRBD2 aligns across 7 bases. The CDR3 contains 13 residues. V was clipped by 9 bases and J by 5 bases; unmatched bases: 10. Germline lookup yields CDR1 LNHNV and CDR2 YYDKDF (reference sequence). DNA of the CDR3: TGTGCCACTAGTCAGCGGGAAGTTGACGAGCAGTACTTC. Its protein is CATSQREVDEQYF.

The chain has TRBV7-6 and TRBJ2-7; D possibly corresponds to TRBD1 (5 bases). The length of the CDR3 is 14 residues. The germline V gene encodes CDR1 SGHVS and CDR2 FNYEAQ. Trimming stripped 1 base from V and 1 base from J, with 8 bases between. The CDR3 spells CASSLGSGSYEQYV. CDR3 DNA: TGTGCCAGCAGCTTAGGGTCAGGGTCCTACGAGCAGTACGTC.

Only a few counts were recorded for this clonotype. The chain links TRBV7-6 to TRBJ2-1; D is perhaps TRBD1 or TRBD2 (6 bases each). This CDR3 is 15 amino acids long. V gave up 1 base and J gave up 6 bases, with 13 bases separating them. Germline V lookup: CDR1 SGHVS, CDR2 FNYEAQ. DNA of the CDR3: TGTGCCAGCAGCTTAGGGGGGGCCCCTAGCAATGAGCAGTTCTTC. It is translated as CASSLGGAPSNEQFF. The full variable domain, completed using reference TRBV7-6 and TRBJ2-1, is GAGVSQSPRYKVTKRGQDVALRCDPISGHVSLYWYRQALGQGPEFLTYFNYEAQQDKSGLPNDRFSAERPEGSISTLTIQRTEQRDSAMYRCASSLGGAPSNEQFFGPGTRLTVL.

This chain joins TRBV5-1 and TRBJ1-5; D unresolved. The germline V gene encodes CDR1 SGHRS and CDR2 YFSETQ. With 0 bases removed from V and 2 bases from J, the gap between germline ends came to 12 bases. This CDR3 has 16 residues. CDR3 region: CASSLGGDGGNQPQHF. The CDR3 DNA is TGCGCCAGCAGCTTGGGTGGGGATGGTGGCAATCAGCCCCAGCATTTT.

Concerning this clonotype: A much larger clone lies one base from this, so it may be a read error. The V gene is TRBV7-9, the J gene TRBJ1-5; D remains ambiguous. Trimming cost V 2 bases and J 5 bases, with 7 bases left between them. CDR1 and CDR2 (germline): SEHNR, FQNEAQ (reference sequence). This CDR3 has 13 residues. CDR3 sequence: CASSLKWDQPQHF. CDR3 nucleotide sequence: TGTGCCAGCAGCTTAAAGTGGGATCAGCCCCAGCATTTT.

The genes are TRBV7-9 and TRBJ1-6; 8 nucleotides agree with TRBD1. V lost 5 bases, J lost 8 bases, and 14 bases stayed unmatched. The CDR3 loop spans 17 amino acids. From germline, CDR1 is SEHNR and CDR2 FQNEAQ (reference sequence). The chain's CDR3 is CASSPRATVTGDSPLHF. Written as DNA, the CDR3 is TGTGCCAGCAGCCCCCGGGCCACGGTGACAGGGGATTCACCCCTCCACTTT.

This clonotype was detected a few times. This chain links TRBV11-1 with TRBJ2-7; D perhaps matches TRBD1 (6 bases). The CDR3 sequence is 14 residues long. The ends were cut back, 5 bases at V and 4 bases at J, with 15 bases in the middle. Germline V gene sequence: CDR1 SGHAT, CDR2 FQDESV (reference sequence). CDR3 sequence: CASSPGQSKYEQYV. CDR3 nucleotide sequence: TGTGCCAGCAGCCCGGGACAATCAAAATACGAGCAGTACGTC.

This clonotype has at least ten counts. The V call is TRBV7-2, the J call TRBJ2-2; the D gene is possibly TRBD2 (5 bases). From germline, CDR1 is SGHTA and CDR2 FQGNSA. This CDR3 contains 16 residues. Deletions cut 2 bases from V and 5 bases from J, with 15 bases between. In DNA, the CDR3 is TGTGCCAGCAGCTTAATGGCGGGTCTGGGGACCGGGGAGCTGTTTTTT. This translates into CASSLMAGLGTGELFF.